The 9 T cell receptor beta chains presented below share a single source sample, sequenced in a study of T cell responses to AZD1222 COVID-19 vaccine. Using immunoSEQ multiplex PCR, the repertoire was profiled, and TCRdb retains in-frame clones only, with some absent. The sample has roughly 150,000 clones, 87% seen once. Sequencing used peripheral blood, obtained 28 days after the second AZD1222 dose. These receptors were collected from an adult who received the AZD1222 COVID-19 vaccine.

The chain uses TRBV28 and TRBJ1-2; D is unresolved. This CDR3 spans 14 amino acids. Germline lookup yields CDR1 MDHEN and CDR2 SYDVKM. Trimming took off 5 bases at V and 4 bases at J, with 14 bases between the two ends. The CDR3 loop reads CASSPPSRGYGYTF. The CDR3 bases are TGTGCCAGCAGTCCGCCCAGTCGGGGCTATGGCTACACCTTC.

The chain is built from TRBV6-5 and TRBJ1-5; D is perhaps TRBD1 (5 bases). This CDR3 spans 14 amino acids. Trimming stripped 6 bases from V and 7 bases from J, with 16 bases between. In germline, CDR1 is MNHEY, CDR2 SVGAGI. The CDR3 loop reads CASSDSSSKQPQHF. As DNA, the CDR3 is TGTGCCAGCAGCGACAGCTCCTCTAAACAGCCCCAGCATTTT.

The genes are TRBV19 and TRBJ1-2, with a tentative D call TRBD1 (6 bases). The CDR3 has 14 residues. Germline CDR1 reads LNHDA; CDR2 reads SQIVND (reference sequence). Trimming took off 7 bases at V and 3 bases at J, with 15 bases between the two ends. The CDR3 reads CASISTGRDYGYTF. CDR3 DNA sequence: TGTGCCAGTATCTCTACAGGGAGGGACTATGGCTACACCTTC.

The rearrangement uses TRBV11-2 and TRBJ2-2; D uncertain. V was clipped by 5 bases and J by 5 bases, with 21 bases between them. CDR1 is SGHAT, CDR2 FQNNGV, per germline. The CDR3 is 17 residues long. CDR3 sequence: CASSRSADFLGTGELFF. CDR3 sequence (DNA): TGTGCCAGCAGCCGTTCGGCCGACTTCCTGGGGACCGGGGAGCTGTTTTTT.

The chain employs TRBV5-4 and TRBJ1-4; D remains unclear. Germline CDR1 and CDR2: SGHNT and YYREEE (reference sequence). Trimming cost V 0 bases and J 7 bases, with 7 bases left between them. This CDR3 is built from 13 residues. CDR3 region: CASSLERGEKLFF. For the CDR3, the DNA is TGTGCCAGCAGCTTGGAACGTGGTGAAAAACTGTTTTTT.

CDR3 loop: CASSTASLNSPLHF. For the CDR3, the DNA is TGTGCCAGTAGTACAGCCTCACTTAATTCACCCCTCCACTTT. This chain joins TRBV19 and TRBJ1-6; unclear D gene. The germline V gene has CDR1 LNHDA and CDR2 SQIVND (reference sequence). Trimming took off 4 bases at V and 6 bases at J, with 10 bases between the two ends. This CDR3 is 14 amino acids long. Full variable domain (missing parts from reference TRBV19 and TRBJ1-6): DGGITQSPKYLFRKEGQNVTLSCEQNLNHDAMYWYRQDPGQGLRLIYYSQIVNDFQKGDIAEGYSVSREKKESFPLTVTSAQKNPTAFYLCASSTASLNSPLHFGNGTRLTVT.

This clone was detected only a few times. V is TRBV11-2 and J is TRBJ2-7, with D maybe TRBD2 (6 bases). With 0 bases removed from V and 0 bases from J, the gap between germline ends came to 12 bases. CDR1 is SGHAT and CDR2 is FQNNGV in the germline V gene. The CDR3 consists of 16 residues. CDR3 residues: CASSLDERVTSYEQYF. The CDR3 DNA reads TGTGCCAGCAGCTTAGACGAGCGGGTGACCTCCTACGAGCAGTACTTC.

The chain is built from TRBV4-2 and TRBJ2-5; D gene uncertain. Per germline, CDR1 LGHNA and CDR2 YNFKEQ. V lost 1 base and J 1 base, leaving 10 bases between the germline ends. This CDR3 region has 15 residues. The CDR3, as DNA: TGTGCCAGCAGCCAAGTAGAGTCCCGCCAAGAGACCCAGTACTTC. It specifies CASSQVESRQETQYF.

The V and J genes are TRBV9 and TRBJ2-5, with TRBD2 identical over 7 bases. Germline CDR1 is SGDLS and CDR2 is YYNGEE. J gave up 7 bases and V 1 base, and 4 bases lay outside the gene matches. The CDR3 has 13 residues. The CDR3 reads CASSVRGEGTQYF. As DNA, the CDR3 is TGTGCCAGCAGCGTAAGAGGGGAGGGGACCCAGTACTTC.